This TCR beta chain appears in the sequencing data of a study of Ad26.COV2.S vaccination and SARS-CoV-2 variants. Libraries were prepared by immunoSEQ multiplex PCR; TCRdb keeps only in-frame clonotypes and omits some of them. The table has some 450,000 clones, roughly 91% seen once. Germline V lookup: CDR1 SGHTA, CDR2 FQGNSA. The CDR3 is 15 residues long. The ends were cut back, 3 bases at V and 1 base at J, with 12 bases in the middle. Findings of the study overall: Possibly, TCR breadth and depth analyses underestimated total T cell responses.

Treatment described: some 19 received Ad26.COV2.S at low or high dose, single or two shots; about 5 received placebo; per-sample allocation not given. Specimen acquisition occurred on day 63 following the initial vaccine or placebo injection. Turning to this clone: Its antigen is unidentified.

The source was peripheral blood, collected in a trial of Ad26.COV2.S vaccine versus placebo. The chain employs TRBV7-2 and TRBJ1-1; tentatively, D is TRBD1 (6 bases). The origin of this receptor is a person aged 18-65 years who received the Ad26.COV2.S COVID-19 vaccine or a placebo. The CDR3 coding sequence is TGTGCCAGCAGCTTTCGCAGGGGAGCGAACACTGAAGCTTTCTTT. Translating it yields CASSFRRGANTEAFF. Full variable domain (rest looked up from reference TRBV7-2 and TRBJ1-1): GAGVSQSPSNKVTEKGKDVELRCDPISGHTALYWYRQSLGQGLEFLIYFQGNSAPDKSGLPSDRFSAERTGGSVSTLTIQRTQQEDSAVYLCASSFRRGANTEAFFGQGTRLTVV.